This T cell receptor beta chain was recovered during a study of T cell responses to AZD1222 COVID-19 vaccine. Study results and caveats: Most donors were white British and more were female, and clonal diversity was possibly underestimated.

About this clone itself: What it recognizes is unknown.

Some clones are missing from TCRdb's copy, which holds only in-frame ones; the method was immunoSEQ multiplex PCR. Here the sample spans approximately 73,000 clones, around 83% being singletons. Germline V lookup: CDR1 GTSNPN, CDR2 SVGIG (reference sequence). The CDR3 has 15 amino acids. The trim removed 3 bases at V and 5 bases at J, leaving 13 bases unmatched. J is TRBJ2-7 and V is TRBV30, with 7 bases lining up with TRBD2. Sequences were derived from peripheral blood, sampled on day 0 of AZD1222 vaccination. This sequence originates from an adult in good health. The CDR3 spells CAWSPGLDDFDEQYF. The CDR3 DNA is TGTGCCTGGAGCCCCGGACTAGATGACTTCGACGAGCAGTACTTC.